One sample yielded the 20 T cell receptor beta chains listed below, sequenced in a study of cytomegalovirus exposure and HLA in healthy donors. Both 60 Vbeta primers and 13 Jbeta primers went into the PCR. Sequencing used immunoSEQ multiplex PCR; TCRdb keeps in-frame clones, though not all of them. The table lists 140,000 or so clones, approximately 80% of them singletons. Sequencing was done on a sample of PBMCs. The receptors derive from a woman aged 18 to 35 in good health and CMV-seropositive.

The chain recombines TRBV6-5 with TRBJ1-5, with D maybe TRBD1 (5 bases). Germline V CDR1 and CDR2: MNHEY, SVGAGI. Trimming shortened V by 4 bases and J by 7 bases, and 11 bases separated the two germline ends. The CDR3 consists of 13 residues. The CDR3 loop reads CASSSREGQPQHF. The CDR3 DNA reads TGTGCCAGCAGTTCCAGGGAAGGACAGCCCCAGCATTTT.

CDR3 in DNA: TGTGCCAGCAGTTTAGGATCCGGACAGGGGGGCTACGAGCAGTACTTC. Translation gives CASSLGSGQGGYEQYF. The chain carries TRBV28 and TRBJ2-7, with 10 bases matching TRBD1. This CDR3 comprises 16 residues. Germline V gene data show CDR1 as MDHEN and CDR2 as SYDVKM. V was clipped by 2 bases and J by 3 bases; unmatched bases: 7. Full variable domain (outside the CDR3, taken from reference TRBV28 and TRBJ2-7): DVKVTQSSRYLVKRTGEKVFLECVQDMDHENMFWYRQDPGLGLRLIYFSYDVKMKEKGDIPEGYSVSREKKERFSLILESASTNQTSMYLCASSLGSGQGGYEQYFGPGTRLTVT.

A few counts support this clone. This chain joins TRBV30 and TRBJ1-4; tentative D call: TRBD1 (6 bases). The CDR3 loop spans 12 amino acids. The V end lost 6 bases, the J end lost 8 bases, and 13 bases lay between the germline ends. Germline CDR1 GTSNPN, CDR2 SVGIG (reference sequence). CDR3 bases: TGTGCCTGTACCCTTGGGGGCGAAAAACTGTTTTTT. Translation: CACTLGGEKLFF.

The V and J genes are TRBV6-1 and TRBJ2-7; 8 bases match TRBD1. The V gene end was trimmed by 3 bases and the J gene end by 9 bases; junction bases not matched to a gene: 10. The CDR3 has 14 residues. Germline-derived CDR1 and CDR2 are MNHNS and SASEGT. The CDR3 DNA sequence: TGTGCCAGCAGTGAGACAGGGGCTGCATGGTGGCAGTACTTC. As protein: CASSETGAAWWQYF.

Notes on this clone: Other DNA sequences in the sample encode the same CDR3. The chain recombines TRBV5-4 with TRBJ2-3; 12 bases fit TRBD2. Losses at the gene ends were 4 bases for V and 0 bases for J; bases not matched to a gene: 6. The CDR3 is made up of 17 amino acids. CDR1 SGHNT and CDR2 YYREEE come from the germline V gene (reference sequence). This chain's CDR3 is CASSLPGLAGSTDTQYF. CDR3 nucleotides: TGTGCCAGCAGCCTCCCGGGACTAGCGGGTAGCACAGATACGCAGTATTTT. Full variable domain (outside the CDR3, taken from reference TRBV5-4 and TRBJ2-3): ETGVTQSPTHLIKTRGQQVTLRCSSQSGHNTVSWYQQALGQGPQFIFQYYREEENGRGNFPPRFSGLQFPNYSSELNVNALELDDSALYLCASSLPGLAGSTDTQYFGPGTRLTVL.

In DNA form, the CDR3 reads TGCAGCGTTTTCCTAGCGGGGAATCTTCCCTACGAGCAGTACTTC. It is translated as CSVFLAGNLPYEQYF. The rearrangement joins TRBV29-1 to TRBJ2-7, with 9 bases lining up with TRBD2. CDR3 length equals 15 residues. Trimming at V came to 5 bases and at J to 2 bases, leaving 10 bases not matched to a gene. Germline CDR1 is SQVTM and CDR2 is ANQGSEA.

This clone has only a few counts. The CDR3 spells CASSLDRAGYTF. In DNA form, the CDR3 reads TGTGCCAGCAGCTTGGACAGGGCCGGCTACACCTTC. The chain employs TRBV5-6 and TRBJ1-2, with D possibly matching TRBD1 (6 bases). V shed 0 bases and J shed 8 bases, with 8 bases lying between them. CDR1 is SGHDT and CDR2 is YYEEEE in the germline V gene. CDR3 size: 12 residues.

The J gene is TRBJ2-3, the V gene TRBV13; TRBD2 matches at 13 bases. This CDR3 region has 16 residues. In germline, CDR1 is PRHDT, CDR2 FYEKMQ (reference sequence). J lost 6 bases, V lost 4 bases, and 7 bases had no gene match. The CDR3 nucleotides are TGTGCCAGCAGCTACCGTACTAGCGGGGGGGCGGATACGCAGTATTTT. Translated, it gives CASSYRTSGGADTQYF.

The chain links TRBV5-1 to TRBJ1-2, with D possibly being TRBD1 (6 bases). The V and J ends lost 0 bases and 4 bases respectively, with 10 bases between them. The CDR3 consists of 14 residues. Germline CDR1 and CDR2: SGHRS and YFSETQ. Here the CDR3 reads CASSLETGFYGYTF. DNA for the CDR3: TGCGCCAGCAGCTTGGAAACAGGGTTCTATGGCTACACCTTC.

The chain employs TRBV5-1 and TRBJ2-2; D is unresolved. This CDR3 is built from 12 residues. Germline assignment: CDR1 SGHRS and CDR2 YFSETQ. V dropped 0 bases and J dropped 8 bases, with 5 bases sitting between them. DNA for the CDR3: TGCGCCAGCAGCTTGGCTGAGGGGGAGCTGTTTTTT. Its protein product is CASSLAEGELFF.

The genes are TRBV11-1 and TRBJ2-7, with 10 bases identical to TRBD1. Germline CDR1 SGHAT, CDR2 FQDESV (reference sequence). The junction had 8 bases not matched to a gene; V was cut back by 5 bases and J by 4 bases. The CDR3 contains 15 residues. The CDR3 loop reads CASSDTRDRGYEQYF. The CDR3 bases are TGTGCCAGCAGCGACACCCGGGACAGGGGATACGAGCAGTACTTC.

The CDR3 protein is CASSSPPFYEQYF. The CDR3, as DNA: TGTGCCAGCAGCTCTCCCCCGTTCTACGAGCAGTACTTC. The chain combines TRBV11-2 with TRBJ2-7; D unclear. Germline V lookup: CDR1 SGHAT, CDR2 FQNNGV. The length of the CDR3 is 13 residues. V lost 4 bases and J lost 3, with 10 bases in between.

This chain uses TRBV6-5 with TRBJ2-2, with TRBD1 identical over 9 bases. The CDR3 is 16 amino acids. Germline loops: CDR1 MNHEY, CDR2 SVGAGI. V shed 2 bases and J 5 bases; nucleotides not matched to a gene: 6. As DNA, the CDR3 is TGTGCCAGCAGTTACCTCGGGACAGGGAAGACCGGGGAGCTGTTTTTT. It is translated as CASSYLGTGKTGELFF.

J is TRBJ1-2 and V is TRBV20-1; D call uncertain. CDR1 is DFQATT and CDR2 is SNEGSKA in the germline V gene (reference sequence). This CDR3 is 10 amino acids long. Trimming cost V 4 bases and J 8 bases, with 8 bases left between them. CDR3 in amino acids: CSAIYGGYTF. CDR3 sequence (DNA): TGCAGTGCTATCTACGGGGGCTACACCTTC.

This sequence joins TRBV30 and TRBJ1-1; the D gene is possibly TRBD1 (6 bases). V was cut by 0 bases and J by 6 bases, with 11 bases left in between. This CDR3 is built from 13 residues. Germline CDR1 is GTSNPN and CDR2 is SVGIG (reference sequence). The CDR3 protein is CAWSVQGASEAFF. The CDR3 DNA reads TGTGCCTGGAGTGTACAGGGCGCGTCTGAAGCTTTCTTT.

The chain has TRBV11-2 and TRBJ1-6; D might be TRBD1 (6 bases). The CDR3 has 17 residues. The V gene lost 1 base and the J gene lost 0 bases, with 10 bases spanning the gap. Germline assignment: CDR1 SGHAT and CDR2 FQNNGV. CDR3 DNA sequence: TGTGCCAGCAGCTTAGTGATCAGGGGCTCCTATAATTCACCCCTCCACTTT. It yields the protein CASSLVIRGSYNSPLHF.

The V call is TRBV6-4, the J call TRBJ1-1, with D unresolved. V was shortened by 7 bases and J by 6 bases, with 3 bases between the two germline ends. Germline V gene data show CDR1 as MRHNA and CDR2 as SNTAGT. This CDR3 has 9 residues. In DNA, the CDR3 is TGTGCCAGCATAGCTGAAGCTTTCTTT. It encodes CASIAEAFF.

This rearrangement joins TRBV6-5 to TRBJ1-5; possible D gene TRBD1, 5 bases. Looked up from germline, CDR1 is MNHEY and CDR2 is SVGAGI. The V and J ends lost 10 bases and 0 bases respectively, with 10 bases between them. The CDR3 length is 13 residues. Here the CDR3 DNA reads TGTGCCACCAGACAGTCTAGCAATCAGCCCCAGCATTTT. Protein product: CATRQSSNQPQHF.

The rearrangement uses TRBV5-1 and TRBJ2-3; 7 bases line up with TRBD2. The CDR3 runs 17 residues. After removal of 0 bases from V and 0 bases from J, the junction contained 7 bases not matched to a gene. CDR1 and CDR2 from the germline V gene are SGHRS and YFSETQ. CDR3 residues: CASSLGLGGGSTDTQYF. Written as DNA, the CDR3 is TGCGCCAGCAGCTTGGGGTTAGGCGGGGGTAGCACAGATACGCAGTATTTT. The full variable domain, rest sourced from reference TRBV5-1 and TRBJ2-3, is KAGVTQTPRYLIKTRGQQVTLSCSPISGHRSVSWYQQTPGQGLQFLFEYFSETQRNKGNFPGRFSGRQFSNSRSEMNVSTLELGDSALYLCASSLGLGGGSTDTQYFGPGTRLTVL.

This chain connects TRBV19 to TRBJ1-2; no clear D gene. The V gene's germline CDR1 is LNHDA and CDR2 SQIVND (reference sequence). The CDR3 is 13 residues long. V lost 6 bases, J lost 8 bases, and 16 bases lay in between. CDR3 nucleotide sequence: TGTGCCAGTAGCCCCCCTGGGAGAACGGGCTACACCTTC. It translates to CASSPPGRTGYTF.